This T cell receptor (beta chain) was documented in a study of cytomegalovirus exposure and HLA in healthy donors. General study results and limits: V- and J-gene trimming of TCR beta was linked (in a later analysis) to a missense DCLRE1C variant. The study reported that TCR beta sequences accurately predicted HLA-A and HLA-B alleles in most subjects.

This PCR relied on a set of 60 Vbeta primers and 13 Jbeta primers. TCRdb keeps only in-frame clones here, not all; method: immunoSEQ multiplex PCR. The table lists more than 90,000 clones, 60% to 85% of them singletons. This clone was observed once. Its antigen is unidentified. The sequenced sample consisted of PBMCs. This receptor was identified in a man aged 50-59 years in good health and CMV-seropositive.

DNA for the CDR3: TGCGCCAGCAGCTTGGGAGGGAACACCTACGAGCAGTACTTC. This codes for CASSLGGNTYEQYF. The rearrangement links TRBV5-1 to TRBJ2-7; D is possibly TRBD2 (5 bases). V dropped 0 bases and J dropped 2 bases, with 9 bases sitting between them. The CDR3 spans 14 residues. CDR1 and CDR2 from the germline V gene are SGHRS and YFSETQ.